The clone carrying this T cell receptor (beta chain) has a handful of counts. Its ends do not fully match the called genes, so a read error is possible. Germline lookup yields CDR1 SGHVS and CDR2 FQNEAQ. The CDR3 totals 19 residues. This sample was taken from a study of Graves' ophthalmopathy and Graves' hyperthyroidism. RNA transcripts served as template for amplifying TCR beta CDR3 sequences. A first-round RT-PCR used HTBI primers, followed by a second-round multiplex PCR. MiXCR was run by TCRdb on the multiplex PCR reads, yielding one entry per CDR3 protein. This repertoire shows under 800,000 distinct CDR3 sequences, around a fifth found once; its top ten account for approximately 7%.

Sequencing was performed on peripheral blood. This TCR was sampled from a woman aged 18-35 years with stable Graves' hyperthyroidism. Some clones in this sample may be carry-over from other donors' samples. The chain uses TRBV7-8 and TRBJ2-4; the match to TRBD2 covers 10 bases. This chain's CDR3 is CASSFSGRRIYLAKNIKYF. The CDR3, as DNA: TGTGCCAGCAGCTTTAGCGGGAGGAGGATCTACCTAGCCAAAAACATTAAGTACTTC.